This record covers a single T cell receptor beta chain. Original analysis: Amplification of reference gene primers provided the estimated nucleated cell counts. Measured with immunoSEQ multiplex PCR; TCRdb has only the in-frame clones, and not every one. V, J and clone size are taken as reported in that table, and D and trimming were inferred from the DNA itself. Of fewer than 50,000 clones in the sample, about four fifths were seen once. The data derive from a study of blood T cell repertoires in COVID-19. Looking at the study overall: Sites across the United States, Italy and Spain contributed samples from acute and convalescent COVID-19. The analysed material was cDNA or gDNA that came from T cells, B-cell-depleted T cells, or PBMCs.

The receptor was isolated from an elderly man with active or convalescent COVID-19. The source material was peripheral blood.

CDR3: CASSLGTGGQETQYF. CDR3 nucleotide sequence: TGTGCCAGCAGTTTAGGAACGGGGGGCCAAGAGACCCAGTACTTC. The chain joins TRBV27 to TRBJ2-5, with TRBD2 matching over 7 bases. V was pared by 2 bases and J by 1 base, with 4 bases of the junction left unmatched. The V gene's germline CDR1 is MNHEY and CDR2 SMNVEV (reference sequence). The CDR3 runs to 15 residues.